This entry is about one TCR beta chain. Antigen specificity is unknown. The data were taken from a study of cytomegalovirus exposure and HLA in healthy donors. Study-level findings and limits: Links to common viral pathogens appeared, in a later analysis, for several of the most significant clusters.

This CDR3 has 14 amino acids. Trimming removed 7 bases from V and 5 bases from J; junction bases left unmatched: 10. Germline-derived CDR1 and CDR2 are LNHDA and SQIVND (reference sequence). In the PCR, 60 Vbeta and 13 Jbeta primers were used. The repertoire was sequenced with immunoSEQ multiplex PCR; TCRdb's copy has only in-frame clones and lacks some. The data hold about 200,000 clones, with about four fifths observed a single time. The TCR comes from a man aged 30 to 39 in good health and CMV-seronegative. The sample taken for sequencing was PBMCs. This chain uses TRBV19 with TRBJ2-5; 7 bases are shared with TRBD2. The CDR3 coding sequence is TGTGCCAGTACCCGGGGAGGGGCCGGGGAGACCCAGTACTTC. Translation: CASTRGGAGETQYF.